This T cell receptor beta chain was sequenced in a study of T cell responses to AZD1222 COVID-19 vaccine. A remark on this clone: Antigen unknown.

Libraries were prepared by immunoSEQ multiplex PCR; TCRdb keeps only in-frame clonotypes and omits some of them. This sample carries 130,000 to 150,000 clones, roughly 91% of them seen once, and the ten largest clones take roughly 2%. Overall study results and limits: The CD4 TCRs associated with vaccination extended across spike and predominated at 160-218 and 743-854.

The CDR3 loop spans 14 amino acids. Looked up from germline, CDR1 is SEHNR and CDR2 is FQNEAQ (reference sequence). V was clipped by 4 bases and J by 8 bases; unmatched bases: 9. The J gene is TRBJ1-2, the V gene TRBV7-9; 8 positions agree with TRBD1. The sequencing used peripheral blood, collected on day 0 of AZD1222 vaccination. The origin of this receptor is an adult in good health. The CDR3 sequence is CASSSDRGLWGYTF. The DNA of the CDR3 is TGTGCCAGCAGCTCAGACAGGGGACTATGGGGCTACACCTTC.